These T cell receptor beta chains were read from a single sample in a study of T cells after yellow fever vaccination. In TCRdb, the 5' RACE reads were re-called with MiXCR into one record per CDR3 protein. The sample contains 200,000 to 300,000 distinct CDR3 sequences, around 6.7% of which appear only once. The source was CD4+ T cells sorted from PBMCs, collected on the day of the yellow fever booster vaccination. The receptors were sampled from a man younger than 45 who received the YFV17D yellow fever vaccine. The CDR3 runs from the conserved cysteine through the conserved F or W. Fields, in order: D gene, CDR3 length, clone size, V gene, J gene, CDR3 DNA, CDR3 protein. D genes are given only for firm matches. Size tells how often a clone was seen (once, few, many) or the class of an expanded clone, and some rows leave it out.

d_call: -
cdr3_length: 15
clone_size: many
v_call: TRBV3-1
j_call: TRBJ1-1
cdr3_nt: TGTGCCAGCAACCAAGAGAATTCCGGGAATCTGGCAGCTTTCTTT
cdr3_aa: CASNQENSGNLAAFF

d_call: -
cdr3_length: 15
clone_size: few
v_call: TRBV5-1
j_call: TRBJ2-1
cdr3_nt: TGCGCCAGCAGCTTACAGGGCCCGGAGTGGGATGAGCAGTTCTTC
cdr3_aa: CASSLQGPEWDEQFF

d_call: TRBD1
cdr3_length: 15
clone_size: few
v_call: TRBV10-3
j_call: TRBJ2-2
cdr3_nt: TGTGCCATCAAGACAGGGTCCCTGAACACCGGGGAGCTGTTTTTT
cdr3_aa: CAIKTGSLNTGELFF

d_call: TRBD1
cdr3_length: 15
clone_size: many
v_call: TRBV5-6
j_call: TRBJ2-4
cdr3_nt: TGTGCCAGCAGCCCGACAGGGCTAGCCAAAAACATTCAGTACTTC
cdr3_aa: CASSPTGLAKNIQYF

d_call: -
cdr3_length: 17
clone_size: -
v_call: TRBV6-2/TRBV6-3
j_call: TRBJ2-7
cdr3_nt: TGTGCCAGCAGTTACCGGGTATCAGGAGGGGCTTCCTACGAGCAGTACTTC
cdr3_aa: CASSYRVSGGASYEQYF

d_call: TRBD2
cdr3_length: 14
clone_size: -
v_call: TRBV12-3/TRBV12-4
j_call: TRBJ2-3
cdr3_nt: TGTGCCAGCAGTTGGACTAGCGGCACAGATACGCAGTATTTT
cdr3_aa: CASSWTSGTDTQYF

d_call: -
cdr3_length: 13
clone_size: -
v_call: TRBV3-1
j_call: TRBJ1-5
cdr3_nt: TGTGCCAGCAGCCAAGATATCACTCAGCCCCAGCATTTT
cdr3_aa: CASSQDITQPQHF

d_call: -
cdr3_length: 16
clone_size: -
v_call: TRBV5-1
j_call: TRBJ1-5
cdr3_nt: TGCGCCAGCAGCTTGGGTTTCGGGGACGGTAATCAGCCCCAGCATTTT
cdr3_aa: CASSLGFGDGNQPQHF

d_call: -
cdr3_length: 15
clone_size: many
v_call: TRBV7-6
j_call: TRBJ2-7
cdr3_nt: TGTGCCAGCAAGAGAGAGGGGGACGCCTTTGGGGAGCAGTACTTC
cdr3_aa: CASKREGDAFGEQYF

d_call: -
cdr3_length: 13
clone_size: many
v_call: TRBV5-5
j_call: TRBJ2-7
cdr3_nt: TGTGCCAGCAGCTTGGTTCATTCCTACGAGCAGTACTTC
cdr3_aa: CASSLVHSYEQYF

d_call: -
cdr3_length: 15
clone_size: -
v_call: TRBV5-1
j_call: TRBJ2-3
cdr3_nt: TGCGCCAGCAGCCTGAGGGGGGACAACACAGATACGCAGTATTTT
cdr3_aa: CASSLRGDNTDTQYF

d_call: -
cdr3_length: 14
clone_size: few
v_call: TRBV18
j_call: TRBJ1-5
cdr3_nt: TGTGCCAGCTCACCGAGCGGGAGCAATCAGCCCCAGCATTTT
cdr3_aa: CASSPSGSNQPQHF

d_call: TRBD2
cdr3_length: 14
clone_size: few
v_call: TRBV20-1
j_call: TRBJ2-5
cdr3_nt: TGCAGTGCTACGACTAGCGGACAGGCTGGGACCCAGTACTTC
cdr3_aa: CSATTSGQAGTQYF

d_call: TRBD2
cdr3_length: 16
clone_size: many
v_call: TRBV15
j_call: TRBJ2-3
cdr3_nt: TGTGCCACCAGCAGAGTGGCGGGAGGGCCCGCAGATACGCAGTATTTT
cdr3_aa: CATSRVAGGPADTQYF

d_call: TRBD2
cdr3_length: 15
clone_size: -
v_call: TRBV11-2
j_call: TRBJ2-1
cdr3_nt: TGTGCCAGCAGCTTAGATGCGGGAGTAAGGAATGAGCAGTTCTTC
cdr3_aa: CASSLDAGVRNEQFF

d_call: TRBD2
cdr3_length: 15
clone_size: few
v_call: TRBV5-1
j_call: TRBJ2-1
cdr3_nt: TGCGCCAGCTCCCCCAGGGCGGGAGGGCAAAATGAGCAGTTCTTC
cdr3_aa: CASSPRAGGQNEQFF

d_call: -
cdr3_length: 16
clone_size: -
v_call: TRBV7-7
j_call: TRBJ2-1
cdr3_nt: TGTGCCAGCAGCCCCGGCTCCGCCCACTCCTACAATGAGCAGTTCTTC
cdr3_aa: CASSPGSAHSYNEQFF

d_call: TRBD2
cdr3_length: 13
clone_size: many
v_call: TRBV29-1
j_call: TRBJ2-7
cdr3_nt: TGCAGCGTTGGAGCGGGAGGTGCCTACGAGCAGTACTTC
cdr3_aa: CSVGAGGAYEQYF

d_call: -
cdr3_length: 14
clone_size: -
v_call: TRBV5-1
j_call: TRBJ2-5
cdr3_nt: TGCGCCAGCAGCGTAGGGGGATTAAAAGAGACCCAGTACTTC
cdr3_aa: CASSVGGLKETQYF

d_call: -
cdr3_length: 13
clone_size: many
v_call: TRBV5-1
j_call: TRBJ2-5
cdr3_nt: TGCGCCAGCAGCCCCCCGGGGGCAGAGACCCAGTACTTC
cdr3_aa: CASSPPGAETQYF

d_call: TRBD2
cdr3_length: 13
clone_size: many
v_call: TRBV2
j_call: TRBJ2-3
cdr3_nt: TGTGCCAGCACGGGAGGGCCCACAGATACGCAGTATTTT
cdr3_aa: CASTGGPTDTQYF

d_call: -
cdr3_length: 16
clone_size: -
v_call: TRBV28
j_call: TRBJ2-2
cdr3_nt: TGTGCCAGCAAAAGGAGGACGGGAGTGTTGACCGGGGAGCTGTTTTTT
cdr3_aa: CASKRRTGVLTGELFF

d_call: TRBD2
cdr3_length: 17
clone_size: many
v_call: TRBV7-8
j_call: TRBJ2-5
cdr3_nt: TGTGCCAGCAGCTTCCTGAAATCGACTAGCGGGAGGGATACCCAGTACTTC
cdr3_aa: CASSFLKSTSGRDTQYF

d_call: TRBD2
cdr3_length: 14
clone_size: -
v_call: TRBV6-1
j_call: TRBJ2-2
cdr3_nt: TGTGCCAGTGTCGCGGGAGTAGGAACCGGGGAGCTGTTTTTT
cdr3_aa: CASVAGVGTGELFF

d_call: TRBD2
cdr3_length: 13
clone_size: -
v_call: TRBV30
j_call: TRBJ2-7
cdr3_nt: TGTGCCTGGAGCGGGAGGGCTTATTACGAGCAGTACTTC
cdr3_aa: CAWSGRAYYEQYF

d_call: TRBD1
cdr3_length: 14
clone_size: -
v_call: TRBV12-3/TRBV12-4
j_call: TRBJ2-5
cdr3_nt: TGTGCCAGCAGTTCATCGGACAGGGAACAGACCCAGTACTTC
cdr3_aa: CASSSSDREQTQYF

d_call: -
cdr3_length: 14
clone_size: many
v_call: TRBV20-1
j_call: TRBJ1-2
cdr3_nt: TGCAGTGCCGTACTGGGACACCGTAACTATGGCTACACCTTC
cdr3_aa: CSAVLGHRNYGYTF

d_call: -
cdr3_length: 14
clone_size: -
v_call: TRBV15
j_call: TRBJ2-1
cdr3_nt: TGTGCCACCAGCCGCGAACCCGTTGTCGATGAGCAGTTCTTC
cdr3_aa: CATSREPVVDEQFF

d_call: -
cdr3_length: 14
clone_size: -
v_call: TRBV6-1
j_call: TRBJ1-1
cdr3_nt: TGTGCCAGCAGTGAGGGGGCGCCGGGTACTGAAGCTTTCTTT
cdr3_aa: CASSEGAPGTEAFF

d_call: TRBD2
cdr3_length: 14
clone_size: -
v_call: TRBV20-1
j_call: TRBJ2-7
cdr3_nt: TGCAGCGCGCGCACCGGGACTAGTCCAGGCGAGCAGTACTTC
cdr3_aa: CSARTGTSPGEQYF

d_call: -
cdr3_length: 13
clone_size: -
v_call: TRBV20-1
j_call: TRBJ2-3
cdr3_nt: TGCAGTGCTAACCTCCTACGAACAGATACGCAGTATTTT
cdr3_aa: CSANLLRTDTQYF

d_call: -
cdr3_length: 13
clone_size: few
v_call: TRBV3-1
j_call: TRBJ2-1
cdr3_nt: TGTGCCAGCAGCCGGCAGGACGTTAGTGAGCAGTTCTTC
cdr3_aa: CASSRQDVSEQFF

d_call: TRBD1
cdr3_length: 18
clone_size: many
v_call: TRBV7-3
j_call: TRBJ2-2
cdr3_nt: TGTGCCAGCAGCTTACTCCCCCCCGGGACAGGGCTTCCCGGGGAGCTGTTTTTT
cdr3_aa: CASSLLPPGTGLPGELFF

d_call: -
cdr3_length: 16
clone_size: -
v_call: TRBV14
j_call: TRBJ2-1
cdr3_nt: TGTGCCAGCAGCCAAGATCGGGCGGGAATGGCGAATGAGCAGTTCTTC
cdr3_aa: CASSQDRAGMANEQFF

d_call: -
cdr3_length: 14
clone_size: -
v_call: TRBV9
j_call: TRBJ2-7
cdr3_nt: TGTGCCAGCAGCGTAGTCAGGGGAGCCTACGAGCAGTACTTC
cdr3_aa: CASSVVRGAYEQYF